The table lists the clone carrying this T cell receptor beta chain with many counts. The antigen remains undetermined. Template material for amplifying TCR beta CDR3 regions consisted of RNA transcripts. A first-round RT-PCR of the TCR CDR3 used the HTBI primer set. A single record per CDR3 protein comes from TCRdb applying MiXCR to the multiplex PCR reads. The sample includes hundreds of thousands of distinct CDR3 sequences, about 15% seen only once; the top ten take 3.5% to 4.5%. This sample stems from a study of T cells in Graves' hyperthyroidism and ophthalmopathy. Findings and limits, study-wide: Blood also held most thyroid clonotypes expanded beyond 0.001. Researchers report that a 13 V-J model separated ophthalmopathy from stable hyperthyroidism.

Germline lookup yields CDR1 KGHSH and CDR2 LQKENI. The ends lost 3 bases at V and 1 base at J; junction bases unmatched: 4. The length of the CDR3 is 16 residues. The sequence came from a woman aged 40 to 50 with Graves' ophthalmopathy. The V gene is TRBV18, the J gene TRBJ2-2, with 8 bases identical to TRBD2. Sequences were obtained from blood. CDR3 sequence reads: CASSPKLAVNTGELFF. In nucleotides, the CDR3 is TGTGCCAGCTCACCTAAACTAGCGGTGAACACCGGGGAGCTGTTTTTT.